This record looks at one T cell receptor beta chain sequence and its context. What it recognizes is unknown. This specimen comes from a study of cytomegalovirus exposure and HLA in healthy donors. The overall study: T cells numbering about 180 million yielded approximately 100 million unique TCR beta sequences in an earlier analysis. Findings of the study overall: HLA allele associations emerged for some 16,000 TCR beta sequences in a later analysis, at 0.05 false discovery rate.

There are 13 residues in the CDR3. Trimming took 4 bases from V and 2 from J, leaving 8 bases between them. CDR1 is MNHEY, CDR2 SVGAGI, per germline. 60 Vbeta and 13 Jbeta primers were used in PCR. Here immunoSEQ multiplex PCR was the method, and the copy in TCRdb shows in-frame clones only, minus some. In the table there are some 96,000 clones, around 64% of which are singletons. Specimen: PBMCs. The chain has TRBV6-5 and TRBJ1-2; D gene uncertain. The clonotype was recovered from a man aged 60 to 69 in good health and CMV-seronegative. CDR3 loop: CASSLRENYGYTF. CDR3 DNA sequence: TGTGCCAGCAGTTTGCGGGAGAACTATGGCTACACCTTC.